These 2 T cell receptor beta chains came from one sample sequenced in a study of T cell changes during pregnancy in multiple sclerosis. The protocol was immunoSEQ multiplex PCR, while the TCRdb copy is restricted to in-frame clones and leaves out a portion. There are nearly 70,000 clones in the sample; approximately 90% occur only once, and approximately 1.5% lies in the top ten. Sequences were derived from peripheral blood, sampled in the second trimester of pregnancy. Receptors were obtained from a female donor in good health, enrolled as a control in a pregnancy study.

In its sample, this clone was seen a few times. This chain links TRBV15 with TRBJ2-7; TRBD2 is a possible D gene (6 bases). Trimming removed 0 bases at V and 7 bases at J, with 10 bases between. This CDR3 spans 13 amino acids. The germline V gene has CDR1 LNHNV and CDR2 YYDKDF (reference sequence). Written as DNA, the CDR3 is TGTGCCACCAGCAGAGATCGGGAGTGGGAGCAGTACTTC. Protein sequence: CATSRDREWEQYF.

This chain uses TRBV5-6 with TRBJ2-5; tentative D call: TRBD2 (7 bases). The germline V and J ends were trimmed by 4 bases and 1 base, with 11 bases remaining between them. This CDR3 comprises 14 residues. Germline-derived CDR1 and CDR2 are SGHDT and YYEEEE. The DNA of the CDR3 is TGTGCCAGCAGCCTCGCGGGGGCCCAAGAGACCCAGTACTTC. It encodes CASSLAGAQETQYF.